What follows are 2 T cell receptor beta chains derived from one specimen sequenced in a study of blood T cells in healthy people across ages. A J-beta primer mix and a sample-barcoded 5' primer were used in a second PCR of roughly 6 to 12 cycles. TCRdb analysed the 5' RACE reads with MiXCR anew, one entry per CDR3 protein. This sample has about 940,000 distinct CDR3 sequences, with roughly 52% found just once. The sequencing sample was made of blood. The receptors originated from a man aged 25-45 years in good health.

The J gene is TRBJ2-1, the V gene TRBV6-5; TRBD1 might be the D (5 bases). Trimming removed 8 bases at V and 2 bases at J, with 19 bases between. CDR1 is MNHEY, CDR2 SVGAGI, per germline. The CDR3 runs 16 residues. CDR3 in amino acids: CASGAYADVTYNEQFF. DNA of the CDR3: TGTGCCAGCGGGGCATACGCGGACGTGACCTACAATGAGCAGTTCTTC.

V usage is TRBV5-1 and J usage is TRBJ2-5; 13 bases are shared with TRBD2. Germline CDR1 reads SGHRS; CDR2 reads YFSETQ. V shed 3 bases and J 2 bases; nucleotides not matched to a gene: 7. This CDR3 contains 17 residues. DNA of the CDR3: TGCGCCAGCAGCTGGGGGACTAGCGGGGACGGGCAAGAGACCCAGTACTTC. Protein: CASSWGTSGDGQETQYF.